One and the same sample provided the 20 T cell receptor beta chains below, sequenced in a study of CD8+ T cells in alopecia areata. Treatment indicated: oral pan-JAK inhibitor, 5-10 mg twice daily. Investigators isolated RNA and reverse transcribed it into cDNA to act as the sequencing template. Only in-frame clones appear in the TCRdb table, and some are missing; sequencing was by immunoSEQ multiplex PCR. The data contain 180,000 or so clones, nearly 60% of them singletons. Specimen: CD4+ T cells sorted from blood, collected at week 24, from a patient treated with tofacitinib. The receptors were sampled from a human donor with alopecia areata.

The chain is built from TRBV28 and TRBJ1-5; weak D call: TRBD1 (5 bases). V lost 5 bases to trimming and J lost 6 bases, with 26 bases between them. The CDR3 is 18 residues long. Germline CDR1 and CDR2: MDHEN and SYDVKM. CDR3 sequence (DNA): TGTGCCAGCAGTCTCTCAGGGTATCCTCCAATTTCGTTTCAGCCCCAGCATTTT. Encoded protein: CASSLSGYPPISFQPQHF.

This clone was counted a few times. The rearrangement links TRBV5-1 to TRBJ2-6, with 10 bases identical to TRBD1. V trimming: 5 bases; J trimming: 3 bases; junction bases outside the gene matches: 14. Germline CDR1 reads SGHRS; CDR2 reads YFSETQ. The CDR3 runs to 19 residues. The CDR3 region has the DNA TGCGCCAGCAGGTCGACAGGACAGGGGGACCTGGTTGGGGCCAACGTCCTGACTTTC. Protein: CASRSTGQGDLVGANVLTF.

Ten or more counts support this clone. This chain joins TRBV19 and TRBJ2-3; 11 nucleotides line up with TRBD2. Germline V gives CDR1 LNHDA, CDR2 SQIVND (reference sequence). The V gene end was trimmed by 5 bases and the J gene end by 1 base; junction bases not matched to a gene: 14. The CDR3 spans 19 residues. CDR3 sequence: CASSSPEGGTSGRTDTQYF. The CDR3 bases are TGTGCCAGTAGTTCCCCGGAGGGGGGGACTAGCGGACGCACAGATACGCAGTATTTT.

This clone has just a few counts. The chain has TRBV9 and TRBJ2-7; 7 nucleotides align to TRBD2. Germline assignment: CDR1 SGDLS and CDR2 YYNGEE. The CDR3 is made up of 12 amino acids. V lost 3 bases and J lost 6; bases outside the gene matches: 3. Written as DNA, the CDR3 is TGTGCCAGCAGCGAGCGGGGTGGCGAGCAGTACTTC. Its protein product is CASSERGGEQYF.

The chain uses TRBV18 and TRBJ2-1, with TRBD2 identical over 11 bases. The CDR3 runs 16 residues. CDR1 and CDR2 (germline): KGHSH, LQKENI. Losses at the gene ends were 0 bases for V and 6 bases for J; bases not matched to a gene: 4. CDR3: CASSPPLAGGSNEQFF. CDR3 DNA: TGTGCCAGCTCACCACCGCTAGCGGGAGGATCCAATGAGCAGTTCTTC.

This clone has a single count. The rearrangement uses TRBV6-6 and TRBJ2-1; D ambiguous. The germline CDR1 and CDR2 sequences are MNHNY and SVGAGI (reference sequence). Deletions cut 6 bases from V and 8 bases from J, with 11 bases between. CDR3 length equals 12 residues. The CDR3 sequence is CASSRRADEQFF. In nucleotides, the CDR3 is TGTGCCAGCAGCCGAAGGGCAGATGAGCAGTTCTTC.

This clone was picked up a small number of times. The chain uses TRBV7-2 and TRBJ2-3; D gene unclear. The CDR3 is 11 residues long. Germline CDR1 is SGHTA and CDR2 is FQGNSA. Trimming left V 5 bases short and J 7 bases short, with 7 bases between. The chain's CDR3 is CASSLSYTQYF. DNA for the CDR3: TGTGCCAGCAGCCTCAGTTATACGCAGTATTTT.

The gene calls are TRBV7-8 and TRBJ1-1, with a tentative D call TRBD1 (6 bases). Per germline, CDR1 SGHVS and CDR2 FQNEAQ. The CDR3 has 17 amino acids. The V end was cut by 0 bases, the J end by 1 base, with 15 bases between. The CDR3 sequence: CASSLAYTGTKNTEAFF. The CDR3 coding sequence is TGTGCCAGCAGCTTAGCCTATACCGGGACAAAGAACACTGAAGCTTTCTTT. Based on the CDR3 plus reference TRBV7-8 and TRBJ1-1, the full variable domain is GAGVSQSPRYKVAKRGQDVALRCDPISGHVSLFWYQQALGQGPEFLTYFQNEAQLDKSGLPSDRFFAERPEGSVSTLKIQRTQQEDSAVYLCASSLAYTGTKNTEAFFGQGTRLTVV.

The rearrangement links TRBV5-6 to TRBJ2-5; D perhaps matches TRBD1 (5 bases). Germline CDR1 and CDR2: SGHDT and YYEEEE. V lost 1 base, J lost 5 bases, and 18 bases lay in between. CDR3 length: 16 residues. The CDR3 DNA sequence: TGTGCCAGCAGCTTGAGGGGCGGTGGGGCCCAGGAGACCCAGTACTTC. This encodes CASSLRGGGAQETQYF.

This clone has a handful of counts. The chain employs TRBV29-1 and TRBJ1-1; the match to TRBD1 covers 7 bases. The CDR3 has 13 amino acids. The ends lost 6 bases at V and 6 bases at J; junction bases unmatched: 10. CDR1 SQVTM and CDR2 ANQGSEA come from the germline V gene. CDR3 DNA: TGCAGCGTGCCCGACAGGGCTAATGCTGAAGCTTTCTTT. Its protein is CSVPDRANAEAFF.

The CDR3 DNA follows: TGTGCCAGCAGCTTACGACTCAGCGATGTCCTGTTTTTT. Translation gives CASSLRLSDVLFF. V is TRBV7-9 and J is TRBJ2-2; D call uncertain. The CDR3 has 13 residues. V shed 2 bases and J shed 14 bases, with 15 bases lying between them. Germline CDR1 and CDR2: SEHNR and FQNEAQ (reference sequence). Supplemented by reference TRBV7-9 and TRBJ2-2, the full variable domain reads DTGVSQNPRHKITKRGQNVTFRCDPISEHNRLYWYRQTLGQGPEFLTYFQNEAQLEKSRLLSDRFSAERPKGSFSTLEIQRTEQGDSAMYLCASSLRLSDVLFFGEGSRLTVL.

In this sample, this clone turned up a few times. The chain joins TRBV10-3 to TRBJ1-6; a possible D gene is TRBD1 (5 bases). Germline CDR1 reads ENHRY; CDR2 reads SYGVKD. Trimming took 7 bases from V and 9 from J, leaving 16 bases between them. CDR3 length: 14 amino acids. The CDR3 DNA sequence: TGTGCCATCACCACGGAGCCCGGGACTTCACCCCTCCACTTT. Translated, it gives CAITTEPGTSPLHF.

The chain combines TRBV7-2 with TRBJ2-7; possibly TRBD1 or TRBD2 for D (6 bases each). This CDR3 is built from 14 residues. Germline V gene data show CDR1 as SGHTA and CDR2 as FQGNSA. V was clipped by 5 bases and J by 6 bases, with 17 bases between them. CDR3 in amino acids: CASSPGGGRGEQYF. The DNA for the CDR3 is TGTGCCAGCAGCCCAGGAGGGGGTAGGGGCGAGCAGTACTTC.

This rearrangement joins TRBV4-3 to TRBJ2-2; 11 bases match TRBD2. Germline V gene lookup returns CDR1 LGHNA and CDR2 YSLEER. V shed 2 bases, J shed 1 base, and the junction held 3 bases outside the gene matches. The length of the CDR3 is 17 residues. For the CDR3, the DNA is TGCGCCAGCAGCCAATCGACTAGCGGGGAGAACACCGGGGAGCTGTTTTTT. This gives the protein CASSQSTSGENTGELFF.

About this clone: The same CDR3 can be traced to other DNA sequences in this sample. The chain combines TRBV5-6 with TRBJ1-2, with 7 positions matching TRBD1. This CDR3 is 13 amino acids long. The germline gives CDR1 SGHDT, CDR2 YYEEEE. V was clipped by 4 bases and J by 2 bases; unmatched bases: 2. The CDR3 here is CASSRGQNYGYTF. Here the CDR3 DNA reads TGTGCCAGCAGCAGGGGACAGAACTATGGCTACACCTTC.

The chain couples TRBV13 to TRBJ2-3; 8 nucleotides line up with TRBD2. This CDR3 spans 17 amino acids. Looked up from germline, CDR1 is PRHDT and CDR2 is FYEKMQ (reference sequence). The ends lost 4 bases at V and 1 base at J; junction bases unmatched: 10. The CDR3 protein is CASSSRPSGRRTDTQYF. CDR3 bases: TGTGCCAGCAGCTCCCGTCCCAGCGGGAGACGCACAGATACGCAGTATTTT.

About this clone itself: The sample holds other DNA sequences that translate to the same CDR3. This chain uses TRBV7-2 with TRBJ2-3, with D unclear. The germline gives CDR1 SGHTA, CDR2 FQGNSA. This CDR3 is 15 amino acids long. The V end was cut by 0 bases, the J end by 1 base, with 8 bases between. Here the CDR3 reads CASSLAASGTDTQYF. The CDR3 nucleotides are TGTGCCAGCAGCTTAGCAGCGTCTGGCACAGATACGCAGTATTTT.

The chain recombines TRBV5-1 with TRBJ2-1; 7 bases are shared with TRBD2. The junction had 6 bases not matched to a gene; V was cut back by 6 bases and J by 3 bases. Germline CDR1 and CDR2: SGHRS and YFSETQ. CDR3 length equals 14 residues. CDR3 sequence reads: CASKTSADYNEQFF. The CDR3, as DNA: TGCGCCAGCAAAACTAGCGCTGACTACAATGAGCAGTTCTTC.

This clone has more than one count but fewer than ten. The gene calls are TRBV19 and TRBJ2-4; D uncertain. The CDR3 is 13 amino acids. Germline CDR1 reads LNHDA; CDR2 reads SQIVND (reference sequence). Between the trimmed V and J ends, which lost 5 bases and 9 bases, there was a span of 14 bases. CDR3 sequence: CASSADPRGIQYF. In nucleotides, the CDR3 is TGTGCCAGTAGTGCAGACCCTCGTGGCATTCAGTACTTC.

The chain couples TRBV29-1 to TRBJ2-1, with a tentative D call TRBD1 (5 bases). This CDR3 comprises 13 residues. CDR1 is SQVTM, CDR2 ANQGSEA, per germline. Trimming cost V 7 bases and J 10 bases, with 20 bases left between them. CDR3 nucleotide sequence: TGCAGCGCCCACACTACCCACTCAGGGGAGCAGTTCTTC. Residues: CSAHTTHSGEQFF.